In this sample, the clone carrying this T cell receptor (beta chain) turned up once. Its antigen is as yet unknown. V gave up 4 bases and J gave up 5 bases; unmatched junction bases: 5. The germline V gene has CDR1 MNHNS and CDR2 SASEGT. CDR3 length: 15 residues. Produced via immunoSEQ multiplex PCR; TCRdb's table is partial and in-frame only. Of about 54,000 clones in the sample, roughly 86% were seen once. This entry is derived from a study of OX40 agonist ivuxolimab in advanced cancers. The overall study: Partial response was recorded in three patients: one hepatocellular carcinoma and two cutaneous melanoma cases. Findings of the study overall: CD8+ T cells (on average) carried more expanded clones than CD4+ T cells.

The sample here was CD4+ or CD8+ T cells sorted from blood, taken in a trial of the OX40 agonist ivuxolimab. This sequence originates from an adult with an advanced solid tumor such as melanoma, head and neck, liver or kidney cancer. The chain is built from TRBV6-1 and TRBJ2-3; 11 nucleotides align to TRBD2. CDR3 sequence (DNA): TGTGCCAGCAGTGGTCTAGCGGGAGGAGAAGATACGCAGTATTTT. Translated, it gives CASSGLAGGEDTQYF.